This TCR beta chain stems from a study of blood T cell repertoires in COVID-19. Study-level information: Material from acute and convalescent COVID-19 was sourced from the United States, Italy and Spain. Sample material is recorded as cDNA or gDNA derived from T cells, B-cell-depleted T cells, or PBMCs.

V was clipped by 7 bases and J by 7 bases, with 16 bases between them. The CDR3 consists of 13 residues. Looked up from germline, CDR1 is LNHDA and CDR2 is SQIVND (reference sequence). In the authors' workflow: For nucleated cells, counts were estimated from reference gene primer amplification. This table comes from immunoSEQ multiplex PCR, and its TCRdb copy is limited to in-frame clones, with some not included. Clone size and the V and J calls come from that table; the DNA yielded D and trimming. This sample has around 130,000 clones, with approximately 71% found just once. The receptor was isolated from a human donor in a cohort sampled during active COVID-19. Material for sequencing was peripheral blood. This chain uses TRBV19 with TRBJ1-1; D is perhaps TRBD1 (6 bases). DNA for the CDR3: TGTGCCAGTATCATACAGGGTGGCTTTGAAGCTTTCTTT. Translation gives CASIIQGGFEAFF.